These T cell receptor beta chains were read from a single sample in a study of shared clonotypes between healthy human individuals. Generated by immunoSEQ multiplex PCR, the TCRdb table keeps only in-frame clones and is missing some. Here the sample spans around 600,000 clones, roughly 98% being singletons. Sequencing was performed on naive CD8+ T cells sorted from blood. The source of these receptors is a man aged 30-40 years in good health. Each CDR3 is given with its conserved first and last residue. A D gene is named only where the DNA matches it firmly. Clone size is stated in some rows and not others, as once, few, many or a class when expanded.

-	TRBV2	-	TRBJ1-5	CASSDLWWVMTDNQPQHF	TGTGCCAGCAGTGATTTGTGGTGGGTAATGACAGATAATCAGCCCCAGCATTTT
-	TRBV6-1	-	TRBJ2-1	CASNQGLYNEQFF	TGTGCCAGCAACCAGGGACTCTACAATGAGCAGTTCTTC
-	TRBV18	-	TRBJ2-7	CASSPDLGGYEQYF	TGTGCCAGCTCACCAGACCTAGGTGGATACGAGCAGTACTTC
-	TRBV10-1	TRBD1	TRBJ2-7	CASSLTGVGEQYF	TGCGCCAGCAGTTTGACAGGGGTGGGCGAGCAGTACTTC
once	TRBV6-5	TRBD1	TRBJ1-5	CASSYSQGAIPQHF	TGTGCCAGCAGTTACTCTCAGGGGGCGATCCCCCAGCATTTT
-	TRBV7-6	TRBD2	TRBJ2-7	CASSSLTSEDLNEQYF	TGTGCCAGCAGCTCCCTCACTAGCGAGGATTTAAACGAGCAGTACTTC
-	TRBV5-1	-	TRBJ2-7	CASSPREGDAFYEQYF	TGCGCCAGCAGTCCCCGCGAGGGAGACGCCTTCTACGAGCAGTACTTC
-	TRBV5-1	TRBD2	TRBJ2-7	CASSLAPAGADLSYEQYF	TGCGCCAGCAGCTTGGCCCCGGCGGGAGCGGACCTCTCCTACGAGCAGTACTTC
-	TRBV27	TRBD2	TRBJ2-7	CASSLRREGLQSSYEQYF	TGTGCCAGCAGTTTACGGCGGGAGGGCCTACAGAGCTCCTACGAGCAGTACTTC
-	TRBV4-1	-	TRBJ2-7	CASSQGTLSSYEQYF	TGCGCCAGCAGCCAAGGGACCCTGAGCTCCTACGAGCAGTACTTC
-	TRBV27	TRBD1	TRBJ2-7	CASCARQGKIHEQYF	TGTGCCAGTTGTGCGAGACAGGGAAAAATCCACGAGCAGTACTTC
-	TRBV7-9	TRBD2	TRBJ2-7	CASSLATSGSLDEQYF	TGTGCCAGCAGCTTAGCGACTAGCGGGAGTTTGGACGAGCAGTACTTC
-	TRBV5-4	TRBD1	TRBJ1-2	CASSFRGQGVNYGYTF	TGTGCCAGCAGCTTCCGAGGACAGGGCGTCAACTATGGCTACACCTTC
-	TRBV7-8	-	TRBJ2-5	CASSLAETQYF	TGTGCCAGCAGCTTAGCCGAGACCCAGTACTTC
-	TRBV14	TRBD2	TRBJ2-7	CASSRTSGSYEQYF	TGTGCCAGCAGCCGGACTAGCGGATCCTACGAGCAGTACTTC
-	TRBV5-1	-	TRBJ2-2	CASSDQATGWTGELFF	TGCGCCAGCAGCGACCAGGCCACAGGGTGGACCGGGGAGCTGTTTTTT
-	TRBV6-6	TRBD2	TRBJ2-1	CASSGLADYNEQFF	TGTGCCAGCAGTGGACTAGCGGACTACAATGAGCAGTTCTTC
-	TRBV11-2	-	TRBJ1-1	CASSQGTTEAFF	TGTGCCAGCAGCCAAGGGACAACTGAAGCTTTCTTT
-	TRBV6-5	-	TRBJ2-2	CASSSNTGELFF	TGTGCCAGCAGCTCAAACACCGGGGAGCTGTTTTTT
-	TRBV2	-	TRBJ2-7	CASPLRQSYEQYF	TGTGCCAGCCCACTTCGACAGTCCTACGAGCAGTACTTC
-	TRBV25-1	-	TRBJ1-2	CASSGADLGNYGYTF	TGTGCCAGCAGTGGCGCGGATCTGGGTAACTATGGCTACACCTTC
-	TRBV10-1	-	TRBJ2-2	CASSGAVAGELFF	TGCGCCAGCAGTGGGGCCGTCGCCGGGGAGCTGTTTTTT
-	TRBV11-2	-	TRBJ2-7	CASSLGFSDYEQYF	TGTGCCAGCAGCTTAGGGTTTTCCGACTACGAGCAGTACTTC
-	TRBV18	-	TRBJ2-7	CASSQLSRSKGYEQYF	TGTGCCAGCTCACAATTAAGTCGATCGAAGGGGTACGAGCAGTACTTC
-	TRBV11-3	TRBD2	TRBJ2-1	CASSPLGGAGGPLDNEQFF	TGTGCCAGCAGCCCCCTCGGCGGCGCGGGAGGGCCTTTAGACAATGAGCAGTTCTTC
few	TRBV5-1	-	TRBJ2-5	CASSPTKGTETQYF	TGCGCCAGCAGCCCCACCAAGGGTACCGAGACCCAGTACTTC
-	TRBV7-9	-	TRBJ1-1	CASSSQGEERDTEAFF	TGTGCCAGCAGCTCACAGGGTGAAGAGAGAGACACTGAAGCTTTCTTT
-	TRBV6-6	-	TRBJ1-4	CASSLLSTNEKLFF	TGTGCCAGCAGTCTACTATCAACTAATGAAAAACTGTTTTTT
few	TRBV10-1	-	TRBJ1-1	CASSESGRVTEAFF	TGCGCCAGCAGTGAGTCGGGCAGGGTTACTGAAGCTTTCTTT
-	TRBV5-4	TRBD1	TRBJ2-5	CASSLQGAVGETQYF	TGTGCCAGCAGCTTACAGGGGGCGGTGGGAGAGACCCAGTACTTC
-	TRBV29-1	-	TRBJ2-1	CSAIGNHNEQFF	TGCAGCGCGATCGGCAATCACAATGAGCAGTTCTTC
-	TRBV7-6	-	TRBJ1-2	CASSLGARRNFYGYTF	TGTGCCAGCAGCTTAGGGGCCAGGAGAAACTTCTATGGCTACACCTTC
-	TRBV6-5	TRBD1	TRBJ1-1	CASSYSARGRTEAFF	TGTGCCAGCAGTTACTCTGCCAGGGGGCGAACTGAAGCTTTCTTT
-	TRBV25-1	TRBD1	TRBJ1-5	CASSDGQGVQPQHF	TGTGCCAGCAGTGATGGACAGGGGGTTCAGCCCCAGCATTTT
-	TRBV7-6	TRBD2	TRBJ2-7	CASSPEGERGEQYF	TGTGCCAGCAGCCCGGAGGGCGAGCGGGGGGAGCAGTACTTC
-	TRBV11-2	-	TRBJ2-3	CASSHRDERNF	TGTGCCAGCAGCCACAGGGATGAACGGAATTTT
-	TRBV7-2	-	TRBJ1-2	CASSRGASIELSYGYTF	TGTGCCAGCAGCCGCGGGGCATCGATCGAACTTAGCTATGGCTACACCTTC